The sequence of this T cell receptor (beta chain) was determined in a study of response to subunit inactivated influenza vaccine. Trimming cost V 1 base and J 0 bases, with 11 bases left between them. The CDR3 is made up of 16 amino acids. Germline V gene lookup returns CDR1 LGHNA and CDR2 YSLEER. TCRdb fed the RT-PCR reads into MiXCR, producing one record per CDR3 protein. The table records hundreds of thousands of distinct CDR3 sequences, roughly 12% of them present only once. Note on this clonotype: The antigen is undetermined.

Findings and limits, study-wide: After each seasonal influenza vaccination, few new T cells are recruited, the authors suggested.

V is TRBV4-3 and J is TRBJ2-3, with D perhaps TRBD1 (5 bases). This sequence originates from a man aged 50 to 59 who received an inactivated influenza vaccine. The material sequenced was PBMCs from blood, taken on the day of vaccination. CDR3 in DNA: TGCGCCAGCAGCCAAGTGGGCAGGGCAAGCACAGATACGCAGTATTTT. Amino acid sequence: CASSQVGRASTDTQYF.